This TCR beta chain was identified during a study of identical twins (dated by TCRdb to 2016 to 2018). Context from the whole study: To test whether fetal clonotypes persist, the study used deep sequencing on TCR alpha and beta repertoires from monozygotic twins, unrelated adults of various ages, and cord blood. Replicate twin experiments were performed at different times using different library preparation protocols to rule out contamination. The research as a whole found: Zero-insertion analyses could be partly confounded by invariant T cells such as MAIT and iNKT, though diverse VJ usage argued against such confounding for most clonotypes. Abundant cord blood beta clonotypes carried fewer insertions; young adult naive repertoires showed a weaker similar trend, while memory repertoires showed none. Excess twin sharing in beta out-of-frame sequences was weaker because fewer shared sequences lowered the signal-to-noise ratio. Compared with coincidental sharing between unrelated individuals, out-of-frame TCR alpha sequences shared between twins had an excess of sequences with low generation probability. Out-of-frame TCR alpha sharing in monozygotic twins was systematically underestimated by recombination models, whereas sharing between unrelated individuals was in agreement with the recombination models. Conclusions relied on cross-sectional statistical analysis, since the same donors could not be followed over many years.

Library creation used 5' RACE. Reads for this sample came from an Illumina HiSeq 2000. Template switching added a universal primer binding site, and the final cDNA carried a unique molecular identifier that allowed TCR cDNA molecules to be counted accurately. Specific primers in the conserved constant-segment region were used to synthesize first-strand cDNA for TCR alpha and beta chains. To control for contamination, every cDNA library carried two barcodes: a SMART-Mk sample barcode plus Illumina barcodes. TruSeq adapter sequences and Illumina sample barcodes were added in two successive PCR steps. TCR alpha and beta cDNA libraries were sequenced on the Illumina HiSeq platform with custom primers. Regarding the original processing steps: MiGEC processed the raw reads to extract unique molecular identifiers, while MiXCR was used to determine the CDR3 positions. For each individual, recombination models were inferred using an EM algorithm with the repgenHMM and IGoR tools. Shared clonotype analysis was performed with the tcR package in R, normalizing sharing by the product of cloneset sizes. To study raw recombination without the effects of thymic and clonal selection, out-of-frame nonproductive sequences were analyzed. The public sequencing data were trimmed at Q25 with fastp and processed into clonotypes with MiXCR by TCRdb, which kept only in-frame beta chains. When rows share a CDR3 protein, they turn into one entry using the most common DNA and genes. The V and J calls reflect TCRdb's pipeline rather than the authors' work. A total of hundreds of thousands of distinct CDR3 sequences appear in this sample, 20% to 25% of them only once. The ten top clones hold about 2.9% of the sample.

All donors were healthy Caucasians. Three pairs of female monozygotic twins, all aged roughly 18 to 29 years, were included in the twin cohort. Positive isolation kits from Invitrogen were used to isolate the CD4+ and CD8+ T cell populations. With respect to this clonotype: Its cognate antigen has yet to be identified. Nothing much larger sits one base from this clone, and base qualities are not available.

The sample was also linked to a second study, of T cells expressing NK-cell markers. Per the second study: In sorted CD3+CD56+NKG2C+, CD3+CD56+NKG2C- and CD3+CD56-NKG2C+ T-cell subsets from eight donors, TCR beta-chain repertoires were profiled. Seven of the eight sequenced donors were HCMV-seropositive and one was HCMV-seronegative. To restrict sorting to alphabetaTCR-expressing T cells, an anti-gammadeltaTCR antibody was added in several experiments. For six donors, the dominant CD3+CD56+NKG2C+ clonotypes were among the top 10 CD8+ clonotypes and accounted for about 1.0-7.5% of CD8+ T cells. Those dominant clonotypes were again the most abundant among CD3+CD56-NKG2C+ cells in a few donors, at about 28.3-65%. It remained unclear whether the expanded NKG2C-expressing T cell clones were specific for HCMV antigens. The eight sequenced donors were randomly selected healthy volunteers, three men and five women. A commercial ELISA kit detecting HCMV-specific IgG in serum was used to determine HCMV serostatus. MIGEC handled demultiplexing of the reads and grouping by UMI, while MiTCR was used to assemble and quantify clonotypes. To exclude erroneous sequences, only TCR cDNA sequences supported by at least two reads were retained. Downstream repertoire analysis used the tcR package, and clonotypes were matched across fractions by CDR3 nucleotide sequence plus V segment. VDJmatch was used to annotate antigen specificity against VDJdb, with one amino acid substitution in CDR3 allowed.

The origin of this receptor is a woman aged 18-29 years in good health. The sequencing sample was made of CD4+ T cells sorted from blood.

Read as DNA, the sequence is TGTGCCAGCAAAGCCACCAACCTCTCTGGAAACACCATATATTTT. It specifies CASKATNLSGNTIYF. The sequence links TRBV6-1 to TRBJ1-3; no D segment can be confidently identified. According to the germline V gene, CDR1 reads MNHNS and CDR2 reads SASEGT. Trimming costs V 7 bases and J 0 bases, and their ends lie 13 bases apart. From the cysteine up to the phenylalanine, the CDR3 has a length of 15 residues. Only the CDR3 portion is preserved as DNA: 45 bases, with reading frame beginning at the first base.